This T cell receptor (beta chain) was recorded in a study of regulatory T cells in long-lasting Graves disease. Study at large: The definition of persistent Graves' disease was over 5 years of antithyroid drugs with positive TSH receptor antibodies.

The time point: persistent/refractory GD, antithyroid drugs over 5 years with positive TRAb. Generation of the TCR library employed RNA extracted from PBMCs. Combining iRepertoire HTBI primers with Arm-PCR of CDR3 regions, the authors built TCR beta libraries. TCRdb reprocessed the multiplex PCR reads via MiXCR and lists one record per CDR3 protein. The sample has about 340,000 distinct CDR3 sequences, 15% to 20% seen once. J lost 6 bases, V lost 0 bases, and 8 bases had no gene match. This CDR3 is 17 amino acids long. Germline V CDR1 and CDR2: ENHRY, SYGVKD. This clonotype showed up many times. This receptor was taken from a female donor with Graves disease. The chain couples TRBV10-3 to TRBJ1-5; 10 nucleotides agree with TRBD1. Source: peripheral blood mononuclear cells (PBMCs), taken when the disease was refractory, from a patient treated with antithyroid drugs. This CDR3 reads CAISESRGQGGGQPQHF. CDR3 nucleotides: TGTGCCATCAGTGAGTCAAGAGGACAGGGGGGGGGTCAGCCCCAGCATTTT.